Following are 3 T cell receptor beta chains from one sample sequenced in a study of T cell responses to AZD1222 COVID-19 vaccine. Only in-frame clones appear in the TCRdb table, and some are missing; sequencing was by immunoSEQ multiplex PCR. The sample has nearly 200,000 clones, roughly 92% seen once; the top ten hold roughly 0.99%. The specimen comprised peripheral blood, sampled 28 days after the second AZD1222 dose. These receptors were taken from an adult who received the AZD1222 COVID-19 vaccine.

This clone was observed once. The chain is built from TRBV3-1 (or the pseudogene TRBV3-2) and TRBJ1-3; unclear D gene. V lost 8 bases and J 8 bases, leaving 10 bases between the germline ends. CDR3 size: 11 residues. Per germline, CDR1 LGHDT and CDR2 YNNKEL (reference sequence). The CDR3: CASRRGDTIYF. The CDR3 nucleotides are TGTGCCAGCCGCCGGGGAGACACCATATATTTT.

The rearrangement uses TRBV7-3 and TRBJ1-1; D remains unclear. Germline CDR1 reads SGHTA; CDR2 reads FQGTGA. The CDR3 runs to 13 residues. V was clipped by 2 bases and J by 3 bases, with 7 bases between them. Here the CDR3 reads CASSLQKHTEAFF. DNA for the CDR3: TGTGCCAGCAGCTTACAAAAGCACACTGAAGCTTTCTTT.

V usage is TRBV9 and J usage is TRBJ2-7; 7 bases are shared with TRBD2. Germline loops: CDR1 SGDLS, CDR2 YYNGEE. With 3 bases clipped from V and 3 bases from J, the junction kept 6 bases outside the gene matches. CDR3 length: 14 residues. CDR3 region: CASSGSGEHYEQYF. The CDR3 DNA sequence: TGTGCCAGCAGCGGGAGCGGGGAGCACTACGAGCAGTACTTC.